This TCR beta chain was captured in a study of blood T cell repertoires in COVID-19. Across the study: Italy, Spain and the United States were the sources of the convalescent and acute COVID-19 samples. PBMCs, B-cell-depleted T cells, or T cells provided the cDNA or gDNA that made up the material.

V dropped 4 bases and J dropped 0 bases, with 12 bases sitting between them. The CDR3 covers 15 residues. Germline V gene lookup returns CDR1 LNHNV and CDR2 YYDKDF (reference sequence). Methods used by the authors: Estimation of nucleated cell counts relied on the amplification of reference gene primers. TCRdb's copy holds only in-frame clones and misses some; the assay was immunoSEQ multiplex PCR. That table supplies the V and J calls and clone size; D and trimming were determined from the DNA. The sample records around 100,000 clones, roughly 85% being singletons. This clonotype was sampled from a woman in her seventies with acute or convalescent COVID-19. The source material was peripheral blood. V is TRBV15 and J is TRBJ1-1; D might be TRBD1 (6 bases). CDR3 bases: TGTGCCACCAGCAAAAGCCAGGGGATGAACACTGAAGCTTTCTTT. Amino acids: CATSKSQGMNTEAFF.